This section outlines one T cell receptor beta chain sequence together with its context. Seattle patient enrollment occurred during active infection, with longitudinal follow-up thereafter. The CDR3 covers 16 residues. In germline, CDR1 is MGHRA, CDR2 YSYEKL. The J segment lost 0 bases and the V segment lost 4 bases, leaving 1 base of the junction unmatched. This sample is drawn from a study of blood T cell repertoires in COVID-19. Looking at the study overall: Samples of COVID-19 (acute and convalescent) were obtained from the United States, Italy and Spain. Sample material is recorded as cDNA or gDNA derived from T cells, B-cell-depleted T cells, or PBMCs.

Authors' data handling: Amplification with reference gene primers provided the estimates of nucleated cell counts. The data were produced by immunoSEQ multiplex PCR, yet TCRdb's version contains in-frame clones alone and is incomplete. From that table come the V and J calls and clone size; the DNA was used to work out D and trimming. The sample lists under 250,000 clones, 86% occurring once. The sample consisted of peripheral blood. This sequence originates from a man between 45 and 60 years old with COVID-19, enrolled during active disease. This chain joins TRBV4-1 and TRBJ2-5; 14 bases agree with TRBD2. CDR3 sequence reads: CASSPTSGGDQETQYF. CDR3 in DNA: TGCGCCAGCAGCCCGACTAGCGGGGGGGACCAAGAGACCCAGTACTTC.